A selection of T cell receptor beta chains follows, all from one sample in a study of control samples from healthy donors and cancer patients. Assay used: immunoSEQ multiplex PCR; TCRdb lists only in-frame clones, some missing. The sample lists roughly 49,000 clones; roughly 90% were seen once. Sequenced material: PBMCs. The receptors were gathered from a man aged 50 or older with head and neck cancer. Each CDR3 is given with its conserved first and last residue. A D gene is named only where the DNA matches it firmly. A row's size may be missing; if present it is once, few, many or a size class.

D,V,size,J,DNA,CDR3
.,TRBV9,.,TRBJ2-1,TGTGCCAGCAGCGTAGGGTGGTACAGCATGGATGAGCAGTTCTTC,CASSVGWYSMDEQFF
.,TRBV6-5,.,TRBJ2-3,TGTGCCAGCAGCCTCCTGGACACAGATACGCAGTATTTT,CASSLLDTDTQYF
.,TRBV3-1/TRBV3-2,.,TRBJ1-5,TGTGCCAGCAGCCAGGATAGCAATCAGCCCCAGCATTTT,CASSQDSNQPQHF
.,TRBV15,.,TRBJ2-1,TGTGCCACCAGCAGAGATCGAGGGACCTCCTACAATGAGCAGTTCTTC,CATSRDRGTSYNEQFF
TRBD2,TRBV27,.,TRBJ2-3,TGTGCCGTTAGCGGGGCCACAGATACGCAGTATTTT,CAVSGATDTQYF
TRBD2,TRBV5-1,.,TRBJ2-7,TGCGCCAGCAGCTTTAGCGGGGACTCCTACGAGCAGTACTTC,CASSFSGDSYEQYF
.,TRBV3-1/TRBV3-2,.,TRBJ2-7,TGTGCCAGCAGCCTTGGGTACTACGAGCAGTACTTC,CASSLGYYEQYF
TRBD1,TRBV19,few,TRBJ2-2,TGTGCCAGTAGTTGGACAGGGACGAACACCGGGGAGCTGTTTTTT,CASSWTGTNTGELFF
.,TRBV25-1,.,TRBJ2-2,TGTGCCAGCAGTAGGGCGGGGATCGGGGAGCTGTTTTTT,CASSRAGIGELFF
TRBD2,TRBV7-2,.,TRBJ2-3,TGTGCCAGCAGCAGAGGGACTAGCGGGACGAGAGATACGCAGTATTTT,CASSRGTSGTRDTQYF
.,TRBV12-3/TRBV12-4,.,TRBJ1-5,TGTGCCAGCAGTTTATCGGGGTTGGCCCAGCATTTT,CASSLSGLAQHF
.,TRBV5-4,few,TRBJ1-1,TGTGCCAGCAGCTTGGAGACAGAAGCTTTCTTT,CASSLETEAFF
TRBD1,TRBV19,.,TRBJ2-1,TGTGCCAGTCGGACAGGGTTTTTCTACAATGAGCAGTTCTTC,CASRTGFFYNEQFF
.,TRBV7-2,.,TRBJ2-7,TGTGCCAGCAGCTTAGAGGGGGGGCAGAACTACGAGCAGTACTTC,CASSLEGGQNYEQYF
.,TRBV7-2,.,TRBJ2-7,TGTGCCAGCAGCTTTAACTACGAGCAGTACTTC,CASSFNYEQYF
TRBD2,TRBV7-8,.,TRBJ2-3,TGTGCCAGCAGCACGCATTTGGCTAGCGGGGGCCTCCCTCAGGGAGATACGCAGTATTTT,CASSTHLASGGLPQGDTQYF
TRBD2,TRBV4-2,.,TRBJ2-1,TGTGCCAGCAGCGACTGGCCCGGGACTAGCTCCTACAATGAGCAGTTCTTC,CASSDWPGTSSYNEQFF
.,TRBV30,.,TRBJ1-1,TGTGCCTGTAATCGGCCGCGAACGATGAACACTGAAGCTTTCTTT,CACNRPRTMNTEAFF
TRBD2,TRBV5-6,.,TRBJ2-3,TGTGCCAGCAGCTTGTTCGGGACTACTAGCACAGATACGCAGTATTTT,CASSLFGTTSTDTQYF
.,TRBV5-1,.,TRBJ2-5,TGCGCCAGCAGCCTCCTGAGCGGTACCCAAGAGACCCAGTACTTC,CASSLLSGTQETQYF
.,TRBV7-2,.,TRBJ2-5,TGTGCCAGCAGCCAGAACAGGGCCCAGGAGACCCAGTACTTC,CASSQNRAQETQYF
.,TRBV28,.,TRBJ2-1,TGTGCCAGCAGTCCCCCAGGGGATGAGCAGTTCTTC,CASSPPGDEQFF
TRBD1,TRBV15,once,TRBJ2-1,TGTGCCACCAGCAGAACCACAGGGGGGCGGCGATCGGACTACAATGAGCAGTTCTTC,CATSRTTGGRRSDYNEQFF
.,TRBV12-3/TRBV12-4,.,TRBJ2-2,TGTGCCAGCAGTTTCCGGGAGACCGGGGAGCTGTTTTTT,CASSFRETGELFF
TRBD1,TRBV6-5,.,TRBJ1-6,TGTGCCAGCAGACGACAGGGGGAAGGTTCACCCCTCCACTTT,CASRRQGEGSPLHF
TRBD1,TRBV2,.,TRBJ2-4,TGTGCCAGCAGTGAGGGACAGGGGGCGCGCAACATTCAGTACTTC,CASSEGQGARNIQYF
TRBD1,TRBV5-6,.,TRBJ2-1,TGTGCCAGCAGCTGGGGACAGGGAAGATGGGAGCAGTTCTTC,CASSWGQGRWEQFF
TRBD2,TRBV24-1,.,TRBJ2-1,TGTGCCACCAGTGATTCCTCAGCGGGAGGTGGAGGCAATGAGCAGTTCTTC,CATSDSSAGGGGNEQFF
.,TRBV30,.,TRBJ2-2,TGTGCCTGGAGGCCTTGGGGAAGGGGCGACACCGGGGAGCTGTTTTTT,CAWRPWGRGDTGELFF
.,TRBV5-5,.,TRBJ2-7,TGTGCCAGCAGCCTGGCTGCGGGGCGCGAGCAGTACTTC,CASSLAAGREQYF
.,TRBV6-6,.,TRBJ2-7,TGTGCCAGCAGGAGGGGCTCCTACGAGCAGTACTTC,CASRRGSYEQYF
.,TRBV7-2,.,TRBJ2-7,TGTGCCAGCAGCTTCCCCCCCGGGGGTCAGTACTTC,CASSFPPGGQYF
TRBD2,TRBV9,.,TRBJ2-3,TGTGCCAGCAGCGTAGTAGCGGGAGCCCAGGCAGATACGCAGTATTTT,CASSVVAGAQADTQYF
.,TRBV6-4,.,TRBJ2-3,TGTGCCAGCAGTGACTCAGCCGATACGCAGTATTTT,CASSDSADTQYF
.,TRBV28,.,TRBJ1-2,TGTGCCAGCAGTTTTCCGGACATTCAATTCCCTGGCTACACCTTC,CASSFPDIQFPGYTF
TRBD1,TRBV2,.,TRBJ1-5,TGTGCCAGCACTCAGGGGGCGACCCCTGACCGGCCCCAGCATTTT,CASTQGATPDRPQHF
TRBD2,TRBV7-8,few,TRBJ2-1,TGTGCCAGCAGCTCTCGGCGACTAGCGGCTGACAATGAGCAGTTCTTC,CASSSRRLAADNEQFF
TRBD1,TRBV7-2,few,TRBJ1-1,TGTGCCAGCAGCCCCAGGGGGCTCACTGAAGCTTTCTTT,CASSPRGLTEAFF
TRBD1,TRBV14,.,TRBJ2-7,TGTGCCAGCAGCGGACAAGGGGGCTCGGGCTACGAGCAGTACTTC,CASSGQGGSGYEQYF
.,TRBV12-3/TRBV12-4,.,TRBJ2-2,TGTGCCAGCAGCCCCTCGAACACCGGGGAGCTGTTTTTT,CASSPSNTGELFF
.,TRBV6-5,.,TRBJ1-6,TGTGCCAGCAGTTACTCAGGACAGATGGAATCACCCCTCCACTTT,CASSYSGQMESPLHF
TRBD1,TRBV7-3,.,TRBJ2-7,TGTGCCAGCAGCCCCCAAGCCGGGACAGGAGCGTACGAGCAGTACTTC,CASSPQAGTGAYEQYF
TRBD1,TRBV6-2/TRBV6-3,once,TRBJ1-6,TGTGCCAGCAGTGCAACAGGGGGTGCTTCACCCCTCCACTTT,CASSATGGASPLHF
.,TRBV27,once,TRBJ1-2,TGTGCCAGCAGTTTTACGGATAGACCTAACTATGGCTACACCTTC,CASSFTDRPNYGYTF
TRBD1,TRBV19,.,TRBJ2-1,TGTGCCAGTAGCACACCCGGGACAGGGGCTTTCAATGAGCAGTTCTTC,CASSTPGTGAFNEQFF
TRBD1,TRBV20-1,.,TRBJ1-6,TGCAGTGCTAGTATCAGGGGGTCACCCCTCCACTTT,CSASIRGSPLHF